This TCR beta chain was sequenced during a study of control samples from healthy donors and cancer patients. In its sample, this clone was seen once. Clones were read by immunoSEQ multiplex PCR, and TCRdb kept only the in-frame ones, dropping some. The table has 150,000 to 200,000 clones, around 94% seen once. CDR1 KGHDR and CDR2 SFDVKD come from the germline V gene. Trimming removed 3 bases at V and 2 bases at J, with 12 bases between. The length of the CDR3 is 15 residues. This receptor was taken from a man in his 60s with colorectal cancer. Sequenced material: PBMCs. The V gene is TRBV24-1, the J gene TRBJ2-5; D ambiguous. The CDR3 protein is CATSDSSRPQETQYF. CDR3 coding DNA: TGTGCCACCAGTGATAGTTCTAGGCCTCAAGAGACCCAGTACTTC.